This TCR beta chain was observed in a study of cytomegalovirus exposure and HLA in healthy donors. In the study overall: Earlier work reported approximately 100 million unique TCR beta sequences from approximately 180 million T cells. Samples from HLA-typed donors yielded about 85 million unique TCRs in an early data release. Points from the study as a whole: Later analysis associated a missense DCLRE1C variant with TCR beta V- and J-gene trimming.

This PCR relied on a set of 60 Vbeta primers and 13 Jbeta primers. Here immunoSEQ multiplex PCR was the method, and the copy in TCRdb shows in-frame clones only, minus some. The data contain under 150,000 clones, over 70% of them singletons. Trimming removed 0 bases from V and 8 bases from J; junction bases left unmatched: 12. The CDR3 consists of 16 residues. The germline gives CDR1 MGHRA, CDR2 YSYEKL. At collection, donors were nominally healthy, but unrecorded immune exposures were probable. In regard to this clone: The antigen is undetermined.

Input material: PBMCs. The chain carries TRBV4-1 and TRBJ1-2; 7 bases are shared with TRBD1. This TCR derives from a middle-aged man in good health and CMV-seropositive. In DNA form, the CDR3 reads TGCGCCAGCAGCCAAGAAAATCGCGGCAGGGGGAGAGGCTACACCTTC. Translation gives CASSQENRGRGRGYTF.